The 5 T cell receptor beta chains below come from one sample, sequenced in a study of beta chain features in type 1 diabetes. General observations from the study: Significant though moderate, a shortening of TCRB CDR3s appeared in all four CD4+ subsets of Type 1 diabetes patients.

Their recognized antigens are unknown. The authors reverse transcribed all of the isolated RNA, so sequencing captured expressed TCRB transcripts. Here immunoSEQ multiplex PCR was the method, and the copy in TCRdb shows in-frame clones only, minus some. The table shows a few hundred thousand clones, with 10% to 15% occurring only once. The sample was naive CD4+ T cells from blood. The source is a young woman with type 1 diabetes.

To note about this clone: Different DNA sequences within this sample yield the same CDR3. This chain connects TRBV25-1 to TRBJ2-3; perhaps TRBD2 as D (6 bases). The V gene lost 9 bases and the J gene lost 0 bases, with 13 bases spanning the gap. Per the germline V gene, CDR1 is MGHDK and CDR2 is SYGVNS. The CDR3 is made up of 14 amino acids. The CDR3 region has the DNA TGTGCCAGTTCCAACGGGGGTAGCACAGATACGCAGTATTTT. It is translated as CASSNGGSTDTQYF.

V gene TRBV5-4 combines with J gene TRBJ2-5; 8 nucleotides line up with TRBD1. Per germline, CDR1 SGHNT and CDR2 YYREEE (reference sequence). The junction had 3 bases not matched to a gene; V was cut back by 3 bases and J by 2 bases. CDR3 length equals 14 residues. The chain's CDR3 is CASSSTGGQETQYF. CDR3 DNA sequence: TGTGCCAGCAGCTCAACAGGGGGACAAGAGACCCAGTACTTC.

This rearrangement joins TRBV11-2 to TRBJ1-5, with a possible D match to TRBD1 (5 bases). Germline CDR1 SGHAT, CDR2 FQNNGV. V was pared by 4 bases and J by 7 bases, with 8 bases between. CDR3 length: 12 amino acids. The CDR3, as DNA: TGTGCCAGCAGCTCGTGGGGCCAGCCCCAGCATTTT. It specifies CASSSWGQPQHF.

V is TRBV18 and J is TRBJ2-4; TRBD1 is a possible D gene (5 bases). Germline assignment: CDR1 KGHSH and CDR2 LQKENI. V was pared by 0 bases and J by 6 bases, with 12 bases between. The CDR3 loop spans 15 amino acids. CDR3 protein: CASSPPGRARNIQYF. For the CDR3, the DNA is TGTGCCAGCTCACCACCCGGCAGGGCGCGAAACATTCAGTACTTC. The full variable domain, in which reference TRBV18 and TRBJ2-4 provide the parts outside the CDR3, is NAGVMQNPRHLVRRRGQEARLRCSPMKGHSHVYWYRQLPEEGLKFMVYLQKENIIDESGMPKERFSAEFPKEGPSILRIQQVVRGDSAAYFCASSPPGRARNIQYFGAGTRLSVL.

This clone has a handful of counts. The chain employs TRBV6-6 and TRBJ1-5, with unresolved D. CDR1 and CDR2 (germline): MNHNY, SVGAGI (reference sequence). This CDR3 region has 13 residues. Trimming pared 0 bases from V and 5 bases from J, leaving 5 bases between. In DNA, the CDR3 is TGTGCCAGCAGTTACTCGGAGTATCAGCCCCAGCATTTT. Protein product: CASSYSEYQPQHF.